The following is a TCR beta chain sequence with its context. A single record per CDR3 protein comes from TCRdb applying MiXCR to the RACE reads. The data show 79,000 or so distinct CDR3 sequences, 25% to 40% seen once. These data belong to a study of human T cells and chemical hapten exposure. Germline loops: CDR1 SGHRS, CDR2 YFSETQ. The CDR3 length is 16 residues. V shed 2 bases and J shed 0 bases, with 12 bases lying between them. Sample time point: patch test 1, 2 weeks after DPC sensitization. Treatment meaning: therapeutic diphenylcyclopropenone sensitization with weekly scalp DPC. The rearrangement links TRBV5-1 to TRBJ2-1; D gene ambiguous. The TCR originated in a man aged 40-50 years with alopecia areata. Some clones in this sample may be carry-over from other donors' samples. Here the sequenced sample was whole blood, taken in connection with sensitization to the hapten diphenylcyclopropenone (DPC). In DNA, the CDR3 is TGCGCCAGCAGCTTAAAAGAGGCTAGCTCCTACAATGAGCAGTTCTTC. Its translation is CASSLKEASSYNEQFF. Full variable domain (remainder filled in from reference TRBV5-1 and TRBJ2-1): KAGVTQTPRYLIKTRGQQVTLSCSPISGHRSVSWYQQTPGQGLQFLFEYFSETQRNKGNFPGRFSGRQFSNSRSEMNVSTLELGDSALYLCASSLKEASSYNEQFFGPGTRLTVL.